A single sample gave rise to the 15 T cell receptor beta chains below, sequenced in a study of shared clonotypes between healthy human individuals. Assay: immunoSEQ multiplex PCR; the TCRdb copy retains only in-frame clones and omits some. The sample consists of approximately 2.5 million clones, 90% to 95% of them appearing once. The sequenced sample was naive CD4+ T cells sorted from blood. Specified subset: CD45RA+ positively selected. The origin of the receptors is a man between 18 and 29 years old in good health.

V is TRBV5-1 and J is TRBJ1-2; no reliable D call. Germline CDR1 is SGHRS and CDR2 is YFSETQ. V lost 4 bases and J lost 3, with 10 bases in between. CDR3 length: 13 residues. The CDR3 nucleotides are TGCGCCAGCAGCCAGGTCGGGGACTATGGCTACACCTTC. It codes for CASSQVGDYGYTF.

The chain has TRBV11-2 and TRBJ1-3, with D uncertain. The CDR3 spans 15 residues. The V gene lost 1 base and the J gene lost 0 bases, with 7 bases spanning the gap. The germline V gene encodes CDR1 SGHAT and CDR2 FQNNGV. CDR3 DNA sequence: TGTGCCAGCAGCTTAGTGGTGAGCTCTGGAAACACCATATATTTT. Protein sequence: CASSLVVSSGNTIYF.

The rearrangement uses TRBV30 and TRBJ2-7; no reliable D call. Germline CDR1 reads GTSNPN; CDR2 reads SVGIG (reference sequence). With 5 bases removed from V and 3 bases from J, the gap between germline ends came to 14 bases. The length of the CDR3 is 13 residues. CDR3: CAWAETKRYEQYF. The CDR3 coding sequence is TGTGCCTGGGCCGAGACGAAACGCTACGAGCAGTACTTC.

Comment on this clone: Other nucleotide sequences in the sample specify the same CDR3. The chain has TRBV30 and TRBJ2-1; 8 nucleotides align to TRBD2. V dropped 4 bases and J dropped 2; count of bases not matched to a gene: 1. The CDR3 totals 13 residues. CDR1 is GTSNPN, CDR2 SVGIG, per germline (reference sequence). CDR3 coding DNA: TGTGCCTGGAACGGGGGGGCCTACAATGAGCAGTTCTTC. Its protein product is CAWNGGAYNEQFF.

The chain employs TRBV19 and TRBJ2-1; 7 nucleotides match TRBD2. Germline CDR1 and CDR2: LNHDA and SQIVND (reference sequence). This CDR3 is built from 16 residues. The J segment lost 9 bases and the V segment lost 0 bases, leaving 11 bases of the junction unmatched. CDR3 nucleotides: TGTGCCAGTAGTATAGATCATCAAGGGAGGGCGGGTGAGCAGTTCTTC. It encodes CASSIDHQGRAGEQFF. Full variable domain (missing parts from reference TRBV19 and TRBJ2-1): DGGITQSPKYLFRKEGQNVTLSCEQNLNHDAMYWYRQDPGQGLRLIYYSQIVNDFQKGDIAEGYSVSREKKESFPLTVTSAQKNPTAFYLCASSIDHQGRAGEQFFGPGTRLTVL.

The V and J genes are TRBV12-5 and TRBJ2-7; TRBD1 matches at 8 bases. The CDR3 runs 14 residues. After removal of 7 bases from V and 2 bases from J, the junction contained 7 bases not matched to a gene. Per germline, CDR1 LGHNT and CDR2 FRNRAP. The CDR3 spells CASASQGGAYEQYF. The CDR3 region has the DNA TGTGCTAGTGCCTCACAGGGGGGAGCCTACGAGCAGTACTTC.

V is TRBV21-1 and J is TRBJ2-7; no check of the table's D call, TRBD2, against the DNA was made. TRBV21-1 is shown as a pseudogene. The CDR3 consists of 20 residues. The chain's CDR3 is CASSPSSWTSGRAKSYEQYF. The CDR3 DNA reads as TGTGCCAGCAGCCCCTCCTCCTGGACTAGCGGGAGGGCTAAGTCCTACGAGCAGTACTTC.

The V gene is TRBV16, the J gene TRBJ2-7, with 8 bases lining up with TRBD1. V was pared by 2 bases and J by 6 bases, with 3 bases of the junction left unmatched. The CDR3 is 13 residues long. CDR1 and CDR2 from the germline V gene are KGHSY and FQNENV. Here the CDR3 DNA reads TGTGCCAGCAGCCAACTTGACAGGGGCGAGCAGTACTTC. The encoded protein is CASSQLDRGEQYF.

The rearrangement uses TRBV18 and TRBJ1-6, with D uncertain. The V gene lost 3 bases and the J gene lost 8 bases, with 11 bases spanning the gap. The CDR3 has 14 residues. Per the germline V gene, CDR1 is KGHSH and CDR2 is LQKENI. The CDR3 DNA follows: TGTGCCAGCTCACCCGGGTTTTTTCATTCACCCCTCCACTTT. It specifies CASSPGFFHSPLHF.

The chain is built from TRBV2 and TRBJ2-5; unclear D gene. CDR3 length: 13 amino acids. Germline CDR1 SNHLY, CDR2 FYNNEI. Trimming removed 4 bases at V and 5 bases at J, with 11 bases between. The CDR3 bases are TGTGCCAGCAGTGTTCTACCTAGGGAGACCCAGTACTTC. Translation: CASSVLPRETQYF. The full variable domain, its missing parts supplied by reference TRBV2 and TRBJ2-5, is EPEVTQTPSHQVTQMGQEVILRCVPISNHLYFYWYRQILGQKVEFLVSFYNNEISEKSEIFDDQFSVERPDGSNFTLKIRSTKLEDSAMYFCASSVLPRETQYFGPGTRLLVL.

The CDR3 DNA sequence: TGTGCCAGCAGTATATATGCAGGGGTAGACACTGAAGCTTTCTTT. Amino acids: CASSIYAGVDTEAFF. The J gene is TRBJ1-1, the V gene TRBV6-1, with TRBD1 as a possible D gene (6 bases). The CDR3 spans 15 residues. The V gene lost 5 bases and the J gene lost 3 bases, with 16 bases spanning the gap. Looked up from germline, CDR1 is MNHNS and CDR2 is SASEGT.

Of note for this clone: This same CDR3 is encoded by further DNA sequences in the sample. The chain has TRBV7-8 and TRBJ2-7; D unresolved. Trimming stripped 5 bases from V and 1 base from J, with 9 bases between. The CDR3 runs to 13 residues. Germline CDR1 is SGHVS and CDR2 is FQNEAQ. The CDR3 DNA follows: TGTGCCAGCAGCCTTGACCGATCCTACGAGCAGTACTTC. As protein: CASSLDRSYEQYF.

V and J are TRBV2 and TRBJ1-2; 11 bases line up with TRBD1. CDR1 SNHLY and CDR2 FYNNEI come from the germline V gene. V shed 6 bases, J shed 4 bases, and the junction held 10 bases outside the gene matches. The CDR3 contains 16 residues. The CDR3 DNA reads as TGTGCCAGCAGGAGACTTGGAGGGACAGGGGGCTATGGCTACACCTTC. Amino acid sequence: CASRRLGGTGGYGYTF.

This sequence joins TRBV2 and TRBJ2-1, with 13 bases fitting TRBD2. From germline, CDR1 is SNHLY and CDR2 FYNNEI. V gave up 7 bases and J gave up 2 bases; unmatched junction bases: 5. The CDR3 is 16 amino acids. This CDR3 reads CASKTGTSGTYNEQFF. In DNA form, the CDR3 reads TGTGCCAGCAAAACTGGGACTAGCGGGACCTACAATGAGCAGTTCTTC.

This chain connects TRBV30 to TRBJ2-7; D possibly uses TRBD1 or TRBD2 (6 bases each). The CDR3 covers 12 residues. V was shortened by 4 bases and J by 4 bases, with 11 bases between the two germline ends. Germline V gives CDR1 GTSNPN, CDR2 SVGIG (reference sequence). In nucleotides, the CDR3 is TGTGCCTGGACAAGGGGGGATTACGAGCAGTACTTC. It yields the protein CAWTRGDYEQYF.